One sample yielded the 8 T cell receptor beta chains listed below, sequenced in a study of CD8 T cells in ankylosing spondylitis. TCRdb recomputed calls from the 5' RACE reads with MiXCR, one row per CDR3 protein. Altogether hundreds of thousands of distinct CDR3 sequences are present, around 20% being singletons, with the ten largest covering less than 9%. The sequenced sample consisted of blood, either unsorted or a sorted T cell fraction (not recorded which). These receptor sequences come from a male donor with ankylosing spondylitis or in good health (not recorded which).

This chain connects TRBV6-1 to TRBJ1-6, with 10 bases lining up with TRBD1. Trimming at V came to 6 bases and at J to 10 bases, leaving 12 bases not matched to a gene. Germline CDR1 is MNHNS and CDR2 is SASEGT. The CDR3 consists of 16 residues. As DNA, the CDR3 is TGTGCCAGCAGCCCTGGGGGGACAGGGGTCAGCTCACCCCTCCACTTT. Residues: CASSPGGTGVSSPLHF.

The chain carries TRBV7-8 and TRBJ2-3; 8 bases are shared with TRBD1. CDR3 size: 15 residues. Per germline, CDR1 SGHVS and CDR2 FQNEAQ. V lost 5 bases, J lost 5 bases, and 9 bases stayed unmatched. The CDR3 here is CASSRRQGRIDTQYF. In DNA form, the CDR3 reads TGTGCCAGCAGCCGTCGACAGGGGCGGATAGATACGCAGTATTTT.

This clonotype was counted a few times. This chain joins TRBV14 and TRBJ2-1, with D unresolved. Per germline, CDR1 SGHDN and CDR2 FVKESK. This CDR3 is 15 amino acids long. The germline V and J ends were trimmed by 4 bases and 0 bases, with 10 bases remaining between them. The CDR3 spells CASSRHQSSYNEQFF. For the CDR3, the DNA is TGTGCCAGCAGCCGGCACCAGAGCTCCTACAATGAGCAGTTCTTC.

This clonotype was counted many times. The chain combines TRBV20-1 with TRBJ1-2, with 12 nucleotides matching TRBD1. Unmatched junction bases numbered 6, after V lost 6 bases and J lost 4 bases. CDR3 length: 14 residues. Germline CDR1 reads DFQATT; CDR2 reads SNEGSKA (reference sequence). CDR3 sequence (DNA): TGCAGTGCCCTGGGACAGGGGGCTGGCTATGGCTACACCTTC. Protein sequence: CSALGQGAGYGYTF.

About this clonotype: A much bigger clone sits one base away, suggesting this may be a read error. The CDR3 region is CACSQVPGNTIYF. The DNA of the CDR3 is TGTGCCTGCAGCCAAGTACCTGGAAACACCATATATTTT. The V and J genes are TRBV4-2 and TRBJ1-3, with D hard to call. The CDR3 extends over 13 amino acids. The germline gives CDR1 LGHNA, CDR2 YNFKEQ.

This chain uses TRBV5-1 with TRBJ2-5, with 7 bases fitting TRBD2. With V trimmed by 4 bases and J by 4 bases, 10 bases remained unmatched. The CDR3 is made up of 15 amino acids. CDR1 and CDR2 (germline): SGHRS, YFSETQ. The CDR3 nucleotides are TGCGCCAGCAGCCCCTCTCGCGGGAGTAGAGAGACCCAGTACTTC. It codes for CASSPSRGSRETQYF. Complete variable domain (other parts from reference TRBV5-1 and TRBJ2-5): KAGVTQTPRYLIKTRGQQVTLSCSPISGHRSVSWYQQTPGQGLQFLFEYFSETQRNKGNFPGRFSGRQFSNSRSEMNVSTLELGDSALYLCASSPSRGSRETQYFGPGTRLLVL.

This clonotype turned up a few times. The rearrangement links TRBV6-5 to TRBJ2-5; D assignment may be TRBD1 or TRBD2 (5 bases each). V was shortened by 4 bases and J by 2 bases, with 14 bases between the two germline ends. The CDR3 spans 15 residues. Germline V gene sequence: CDR1 MNHEY, CDR2 SVGAGI. CDR3 sequence (DNA): TGTGCCAGCAGTTCACCTTCGGGGCAGCAAGAGACCCAGTACTTC. It yields the protein CASSSPSGQQETQYF.

As concerns this clonotype: A clone one base away is much larger, so this may be a read error. The rearrangement links TRBV12-3 or TRBV12-4 to TRBJ2-5; D is ambiguous. CDR3 length: 11 residues. The V gene lost 3 bases and the J gene lost 7 bases, with 6 bases spanning the gap. This chain's CDR3 is CASSFLGTQYF. The DNA for the CDR3 is TGTGCCAGCAGTTTTTTGGGGACCCAGTACTTC.